This paragraph reports one T cell receptor beta chain. The antigen is unknown. The germline V gene has CDR1 SNHLY and CDR2 FYNNEI. CDR3 length: 13 amino acids. The J segment lost 3 bases and the V segment lost 11 bases, leaving 7 bases of the junction unmatched. PCR used 60 Vbeta primers and 13 Jbeta primers. Clones were sequenced by immunoSEQ multiplex PCR, and TCRdb holds only the in-frame ones, with some missing. The sample records hundreds of thousands of clones, over 80% being singletons. This sample was included in a study of cytomegalovirus exposure and HLA in healthy donors. Notes on the study in general: As a later analysis revealed, most CMV-associated TCR beta chains appeared HLA-restricted.

The gene calls are TRBV2 and TRBJ2-1; 7 bases are shared with TRBD2. This clonotype was sampled from a boy aged 2 to 10 in good health and CMV-seronegative. What was sequenced was PBMCs. The CDR3 bases are TGTGCCGGGGGGAGCGGGGACTACAATGAGCAGTTCTTC. It codes for CAGGSGDYNEQFF.